Below, 28 T cell receptor beta chains from the same sample are listed, as sequenced in a study of cytomegalovirus exposure and HLA in healthy donors. PCR employed 60 Vbeta and 13 Jbeta primers. Repertoires were generated with immunoSEQ multiplex PCR, while TCRdb's copy carries only in-frame clones and drops some. The sample contains around 100,000 clones, around 70% of which appear only once. The sample comprised PBMCs. These receptors originate from a young man in good health and CMV-seropositive.

V usage is TRBV7-9 and J usage is TRBJ2-2; D is perhaps TRBD2 (6 bases). V dropped 1 base and J dropped 0 bases, with 12 bases sitting between them. There are 17 residues in the CDR3. The V gene's germline CDR1 is SEHNR and CDR2 FQNEAQ (reference sequence). CDR3 loop: CASSLGTGEANTGELFF. The CDR3 DNA is TGTGCCAGCAGCTTAGGGACGGGGGAGGCGAACACCGGGGAGCTGTTTTTT.

The V gene is TRBV19, the J gene TRBJ1-4, with 7 positions matching TRBD1. The germline CDR1 and CDR2 sequences are LNHDA and SQIVND (reference sequence). The V and J ends lost 3 bases and 4 bases, in that order; junction bases with no gene match: 5. This CDR3 is built from 15 residues. CDR3 DNA: TGTGCCAGTAGTATCTCCGGGACAGTTAATGAAAAACTGTTTTTT. It translates to CASSISGTVNEKLFF.

The chain is built from TRBV19 and TRBJ2-7; TRBD2 matches at 9 bases. V shed 3 bases and J 3 bases; nucleotides not matched to a gene: 3. This CDR3 has 14 residues. Germline values: CDR1 LNHDA, CDR2 SQIVND (reference sequence). The CDR3 spells CASSMGLAFYEQYF. DNA of the CDR3: TGTGCCAGTAGTATGGGACTAGCTTTCTACGAGCAGTACTTC.

The chain joins TRBV13 to TRBJ2-7, with 10 bases lining up with TRBD2. The CDR3 loop spans 14 amino acids. J lost 6 bases, V lost 3 bases, and 5 bases had no gene match. Looked up from germline, CDR1 is PRHDT and CDR2 is FYEKMQ (reference sequence). The CDR3 loop reads CASSFSGGAGEQYF. The CDR3 DNA is TGTGCCAGCAGCTTCAGCGGGGGGGCCGGCGAGCAGTACTTC.

The V gene is TRBV21-1, the J gene TRBJ1-2; the table assigns TRBD1, which was not confirmed against the DNA. TRBV21-1 is termed a pseudogene. This CDR3 spans 12 amino acids. The CDR3 region has the DNA TGTGCCAGCAGCAGCAGGGTCTATGGCTACACCTTC. It encodes CASSSRVYGYTF.

The J gene is TRBJ2-5, the V gene TRBV28, with D perhaps TRBD1 (5 bases). V was trimmed by 5 bases and J by 5 bases, leaving 12 bases between them. The length of the CDR3 is 13 residues. Germline V CDR1 and CDR2: MDHEN, SYDVKM. The CDR3 sequence is CASSPLGVETQYF. As DNA, the CDR3 is TGTGCCAGCAGTCCCTTAGGGGTTGAGACCCAGTACTTC.

CDR3 region: CASSLRGGPYEGTIYF. The CDR3 DNA follows: TGCGCCAGCAGCTTGCGGGGGGGACCGTATGAAGGCACCATATATTTT. The chain joins TRBV5-1 to TRBJ1-3, with D perhaps matching TRBD1 (5 bases). Germline CDR1 reads SGHRS; CDR2 reads YFSETQ. Trimming took off 1 base at V and 9 bases at J, with 20 bases between the two ends. The CDR3 covers 16 residues.

V is TRBV7-8 and J is TRBJ1-2, with 9 bases matching TRBD1. The V gene end was trimmed by 5 bases and the J gene end by 8 bases; junction bases not matched to a gene: 9. In germline, CDR1 is SGHVS, CDR2 FQNEAQ. The CDR3 extends over 14 amino acids. The CDR3 loop is CASSVARDRVGYTF. CDR3 bases: TGTGCCAGCAGCGTTGCGCGGGACAGGGTCGGCTACACCTTC.

J is TRBJ1-2 and V is TRBV18; 7 bases match TRBD1. The CDR3 is 18 amino acids. Germline trimming cut 5 bases from V and 2 bases from J; bases unmatched to any gene: 17. The germline gives CDR1 KGHSH, CDR2 LQKENI. CDR3 loop: CASSGEIGEGARNYGYTF. The CDR3 bases are TGTGCCAGCTCAGGAGAGATTGGAGAGGGGGCGCGAAACTATGGCTACACCTTC.

The CDR3 loop reads CASSLGPGQGSYGYTF. CDR3 coding DNA: TGTGCCAGCAGCTTAGGACCGGGACAGGGCAGCTATGGCTACACCTTC. J is TRBJ1-2 and V is TRBV7-2; 9 bases are shared with TRBD1. J lost 4 bases, V lost 1 base, and 7 bases had no gene match. Germline assignment: CDR1 SGHTA and CDR2 FQGNSA. This CDR3 is built from 16 residues.

The chain has TRBV6-1 and TRBJ2-7, with D possibly being TRBD1 (5 bases). This CDR3 is built from 13 residues. V lost 4 bases to trimming and J lost 2 bases, with 9 bases between them. CDR1 MNHNS and CDR2 SASEGT come from the germline V gene. In nucleotides, the CDR3 is TGTGCCAGCAGTGCCAGGGTCGCCTACGAGCAGTACTTC. Its translation is CASSARVAYEQYF.

The chain has TRBV27 and TRBJ2-3, with D hard to call. Trimming pared 4 bases from V and 1 base from J, leaving 9 bases between. The CDR3 has 14 amino acids. Germline V gene data show CDR1 as MNHEY and CDR2 as SMNVEV (reference sequence). CDR3 nucleotide sequence: TGTGCCAGCAGTTCACGAGAAGGCACAGATACGCAGTATTTT. Translated: CASSSREGTDTQYF.

V gene TRBV29-1 combines with J gene TRBJ1-3, with 8 bases fitting TRBD1. V trimming: 6 bases; J trimming: 2 bases; junction bases outside the gene matches: 3. The CDR3 loop spans 13 amino acids. Germline CDR1 reads SQVTM; CDR2 reads ANQGSEA. CDR3 region: CSVGTGPGNTIYF. For the CDR3, the DNA is TGCAGCGTGGGGACAGGACCTGGAAACACCATATATTTT.

The J gene is TRBJ2-3, the V gene TRBV18; TRBD2 matches at 7 bases. Germline V lookup: CDR1 KGHSH, CDR2 LQKENI. The CDR3 is 15 residues long. The V gene end was trimmed by 1 base and the J gene end by 1 base; junction bases not matched to a gene: 2. The CDR3 region is CASSPQRGGTDTQYF. Here the CDR3 DNA reads TGTGCCAGCTCACCACAACGGGGGGGCACAGATACGCAGTATTTT.

The J gene is TRBJ2-5, the V gene TRBV19; 10 positions agree with TRBD1. With V trimmed by 9 bases and J by 6 bases, 7 bases remained unmatched. CDR3 length: 13 amino acids. CDR1 is LNHDA and CDR2 is SQIVND in the germline V gene (reference sequence). The CDR3 spells CASQTGGGKTQYF. The CDR3 DNA follows: TGTGCCAGCCAGACAGGGGGCGGGAAGACCCAGTACTTC.

CDR3 amino acids: CASSQEGSGTTDTQYF. In DNA, the CDR3 is TGCGCCAGCAGCCAAGAAGGTAGCGGAACAACAGATACGCAGTATTTT. The chain is built from TRBV4-1 and TRBJ2-3, with a tentative D call TRBD2 (6 bases). The CDR3 consists of 16 residues. V was cut by 0 bases and J by 3 bases, with 13 bases left in between. Germline CDR1 MGHRA, CDR2 YSYEKL.

The chain uses TRBV14 and TRBJ2-3, with 9 bases that match TRBD1. The CDR3 contains 15 residues. The germline V gene has CDR1 SGHDN and CDR2 FVKESK. The V gene end was trimmed by 5 bases and the J gene end by 3 bases; junction bases not matched to a gene: 6. Here the CDR3 DNA reads TGTGCCAGCAGCGGGACAGGGCTGCGGACAGATACGCAGTATTTT. Protein: CASSGTGLRTDTQYF.

V gene TRBV28 combines with J gene TRBJ1-3, with a possible D match to TRBD1 (5 bases). CDR1 and CDR2 from the germline V gene are MDHEN and SYDVKM. This CDR3 spans 15 amino acids. Trimming took 2 bases from V and 4 from J, leaving 12 bases between them. CDR3 loop: CASSLSGTRGNTIYF. The CDR3 DNA is TGTGCCAGCAGTTTAAGCGGGACCAGAGGAAACACCATATATTTT.

The V and J genes are TRBV6-1 and TRBJ2-3; TRBD2 matches 7 bases. V lost 5 bases and J lost 3; bases outside the gene matches: 8. The CDR3 loop spans 15 amino acids. Germline V gene data show CDR1 as MNHNS and CDR2 as SASEGT. The CDR3 reads CASSFAGVLTDTQYF. The CDR3 nucleotides read TGTGCCAGCAGTTTTGCGGGGGTCCTAACAGATACGCAGTATTTT.

This chain connects TRBV29-1 to TRBJ2-5, with a weak D call TRBD1 (5 bases). Trimming took 3 bases from V and 1 from J, leaving 9 bases between them. This CDR3 contains 13 residues. CDR1 and CDR2 from the germline V gene are SQVTM and ANQGSEA. CDR3 sequence (DNA): TGCAGCGTTGACGACAGCTTCCAAGAGACCCAGTACTTC. Translated: CSVDDSFQETQYF. Full variable domain (outside the CDR3, taken from reference TRBV29-1 and TRBJ2-5): SAVISQKPSRDICQRGTSLTIQCQVDSQVTMMFWYRQQPGQSLTLIATANQGSEATYESGFVIDKFPISRPNLTFSTLTVSNMSPEDSSIYLCSVDDSFQETQYFGPGTRLLVL.

The count of this clone is one. V usage is TRBV19 and J usage is TRBJ2-7, with 8 bases that match TRBD1. V lost 10 bases, J lost 0 bases, and 5 bases stayed unmatched. This CDR3 region has 13 residues. Germline loops: CDR1 LNHDA, CDR2 SQIVND (reference sequence). CDR3 amino acids: CATRTGNSYEQYF. CDR3 in DNA: TGTGCCACCCGGACAGGGAACTCCTACGAGCAGTACTTC.

The chain is built from TRBV6-4 and TRBJ2-3, with D possibly matching TRBD2 (6 bases). Germline CDR1 is MRHNA and CDR2 is SNTAGT. The germline V and J ends were trimmed by 8 bases and 0 bases, with 12 bases remaining between them. The CDR3 extends over 14 amino acids. CDR3: CASSPSGSTDTQYF. Here the CDR3 DNA reads TGTGCCAGCTCGCCCAGCGGGAGCACAGATACGCAGTATTTT.

This clone showed up just a few times. This chain uses TRBV5-5 with TRBJ2-1; 8 bases are a match to TRBD1. V was pared by 4 bases and J by 3 bases, with 6 bases of the junction left unmatched. The CDR3 sequence is 15 residues long. CDR1 is SGHKS, CDR2 YYEKEE, per germline (reference sequence). CDR3 bases: TGTGCCAGCAGCCCGGCCGGGACAGGCTACAATGAGCAGTTCTTC. Translation gives CASSPAGTGYNEQFF.

This chain joins TRBV11-3 and TRBJ2-7; 8 bases map to TRBD2. The V gene's germline CDR1 is SGHNT and CDR2 YENEEA. V gave up 5 bases and J gave up 6 bases; unmatched junction bases: 6. This CDR3 comprises 13 residues. The CDR3 DNA reads TGTGCCAGCAGCCGTGGGACTAGAGGCGAGCAGTACTTC. Amino acid sequence: CASSRGTRGEQYF.

The chain recombines TRBV7-3 with TRBJ2-5, with TRBD1 matching 9 bases. Germline trimming cut 1 base from V and 4 bases from J; bases unmatched to any gene: 4. In germline, CDR1 is SGHTA, CDR2 FQGTGA. CDR3 length: 15 residues. The CDR3 spells CASSLNPGQGETQYF. Here the CDR3 DNA reads TGTGCCAGCAGCTTAAATCCGGGACAGGGAGAGACCCAGTACTTC.

The chain combines TRBV5-3 with TRBJ2-3; 9 positions agree with TRBD1. TRBV5-3 falls under the ORF class, with uncertain function. The CDR3 is 16 amino acids. With 2 bases clipped from V and 4 bases from J, the junction kept 8 bases outside the gene matches. CDR3 residues: CARSFKRTGAADTQYF. CDR3 coding DNA: TGTGCCAGAAGCTTTAAGAGGACAGGGGCTGCAGATACGCAGTATTTT.

CDR3 DNA: TGTGCCAGCAGTACCGACAGGCCTGGGACCACTGAAGCTTTCTTT. It encodes CASSTDRPGTTEAFF. The V gene is TRBV2, the J gene TRBJ1-1; weak D call: TRBD1 (6 bases). The CDR3 runs to 15 residues. V was trimmed by 5 bases and J by 4 bases, leaving 17 bases between them. CDR1 and CDR2 from the germline V gene are SNHLY and FYNNEI. The full variable domain, with the rest looked up from reference TRBV2 and TRBJ1-1, is EPEVTQTPSHQVTQMGQEVILRCVPISNHLYFYWYRQILGQKVEFLVSFYNNEISEKSEIFDDQFSVERPDGSNFTLKIRSTKLEDSAMYFCASSTDRPGTTEAFFGQGTRLTVV.

This clone was detected only once. The V and J genes are TRBV7-3 and TRBJ2-3; D possibly corresponds to TRBD2 (5 bases). Between the trimmed V and J ends, which lost 0 bases and 4 bases, there was a span of 11 bases. This CDR3 comprises 15 residues. Germline V gene lookup returns CDR1 SGHTA and CDR2 FQGTGA. CDR3 residues: CASSLTGGFADTQYF. CDR3 coding DNA: TGTGCCAGCAGCTTAACAGGCGGGTTCGCAGATACGCAGTATTTT.